This T cell receptor beta chain appears in the sequencing data of a study of shared clonotypes between healthy human individuals. Study outcomes and limitations: Generation of non-shared clonotypes was less probable than generation of clonotypes shared by all four donors.

About this clone itself: Its antigen is not known.

Donors were healthy HIV-negative adults without recent acute infections or vaccinations. Investigators divided CD4+ cells into CD45RA+ naive and CD45RA-negative memory subsets. Germline V CDR1 and CDR2: SGHDN, FVKESK. CDR3 length equals 16 residues. After removal of 1 base from V and 5 bases from J, the junction contained 6 bases not matched to a gene. Samples underwent the assay at deep level. The assay was immunoSEQ multiplex PCR, and TCRdb's table has in-frame clones only and misses some. The table shows approximately 620,000 clones, with roughly 97% occurring only once. This sequence was found in a woman aged 25 to 39 in good health. The rearrangement uses TRBV14 and TRBJ2-2; 8 positions match TRBD2. Material: naive CD4+ T cells sorted from blood. The subset is: CD45RA+ positively selected. The CDR3 DNA follows: TGTGCCAGCAGCCAAGCACTAGCGGCGGTAACCGGGGAGCTGTTTTTT. Protein: CASSQALAAVTGELFF.